Following are 12 T cell receptor beta chains from one sample sequenced in a study of blood T cell repertoires in COVID-19. Here immunoSEQ multiplex PCR was the method, and the copy in TCRdb shows in-frame clones only, minus some. The table has 170,000 or so clones, approximately 86% seen once. Sequenced input: peripheral blood. The source of these receptors is a man aged 40-50 years with active or convalescent COVID-19.

The chain uses TRBV2 and TRBJ2-5; TRBD2 matches at 10 bases. The trim removed 6 bases at V and 3 bases at J, leaving 4 bases unmatched. This CDR3 is built from 14 residues. Germline CDR1 and CDR2: SNHLY and FYNNEI. The CDR3 is CASRPSGGEETQYF. CDR3 in DNA: TGTGCCAGCAGGCCTAGCGGGGGCGAAGAGACCCAGTACTTC.

This clone has a count of ten or more. The V call is TRBV7-6, the J call TRBJ2-1; the D gene is possibly TRBD2 (6 bases). The germline V gene encodes CDR1 SGHVS and CDR2 FNYEAQ. CDR3 size: 14 residues. V dropped 4 bases and J dropped 5 bases, with 12 bases sitting between them. CDR3 nucleotides: TGTGCCAGCAGCTCGCGGGGATCCCACAATGAGCAGTTCTTC. This translates into CASSSRGSHNEQFF. The full variable domain, completed using reference TRBV7-6 and TRBJ2-1, is GAGVSQSPRYKVTKRGQDVALRCDPISGHVSLYWYRQALGQGPEFLTYFNYEAQQDKSGLPNDRFSAERPEGSISTLTIQRTEQRDSAMYRCASSSRGSHNEQFFGPGTRLTVL.

The chain links TRBV6-5 to TRBJ1-4; 7 bases align to TRBD1. With V trimmed by 8 bases and J by 0 bases, 6 bases remained unmatched. Looked up from germline, CDR1 is MNHEY and CDR2 is SVGAGI. This CDR3 has 15 residues. The CDR3: CASVRQGATNEKLFF. Written as DNA, the CDR3 is TGTGCCAGCGTCCGACAGGGTGCAACTAATGAAAAACTGTTTTTT.

This chain uses TRBV6-2 or TRBV6-3 with TRBJ1-5, with 10 bases fitting TRBD1. Trimming took 5 bases from V and 6 from J; bases not matched to a gene: 7. The CDR3 has 15 residues. Germline CDR1 and CDR2: MNHEY and SVGEGT. The CDR3 here is CASSPTGGGGQPQHF. In nucleotides, the CDR3 is TGTGCCAGCAGTCCGACAGGGGGCGGGGGTCAGCCCCAGCATTTT.

The chain is built from TRBV7-2 and TRBJ1-6; D call uncertain. CDR1 is SGHTA and CDR2 is FQGNSA in the germline V gene. The V end lost 1 base, the J end lost 5 bases, and 9 bases lay between the germline ends. CDR3 size: 15 residues. Here the CDR3 DNA reads TGTGCCAGCAGCTTAGGTCGGTCCCATAATTCACCCCTCCACTTT. Translated: CASSLGRSHNSPLHF.

This rearrangement joins TRBV9 to TRBJ2-5, with 7 nucleotides matching TRBD2. Per germline, CDR1 SGDLS and CDR2 YYNGEE. J gave up 4 bases and V 4 bases, and 4 bases lay outside the gene matches. CDR3 length: 13 amino acids. CDR3 amino acids: CASSIGRGETQYF. Here the CDR3 DNA reads TGTGCCAGCAGCATAGGGAGGGGAGAGACCCAGTACTTC.

This clone was seen once. The rearrangement joins TRBV6-2 or TRBV6-3 to TRBJ1-6; possible D gene TRBD1, 5 bases. Germline lookup yields CDR1 MNHEY and CDR2 SVGEGT. Trimming cost V 2 bases and J 2 bases, with 10 bases left between them. The CDR3 is made up of 16 amino acids. The chain's CDR3 is CASSYSTGTYNSPLHF. In nucleotides, the CDR3 is TGTGCCAGCAGTTACAGCACAGGAACCTATAATTCACCCCTCCACTTT.

The chain combines TRBV29-1 with TRBJ1-5; no clear D gene. Germline CDR1 is SQVTM and CDR2 is ANQGSEA. This CDR3 has 13 amino acids. V was trimmed by 4 bases and J by 4 bases, leaving 11 bases between them. CDR3 sequence reads: CSVVDSLNQPQHF. The CDR3 DNA is TGCAGCGTTGTTGACTCCTTAAATCAGCCCCAGCATTTT.

This sequence joins TRBV11-2 and TRBJ2-7; 7 bases match TRBD1. The CDR3 has 16 amino acids. Germline V gene lookup returns CDR1 SGHAT and CDR2 FQNNGV. The J segment lost 5 bases and the V segment lost 4 bases, leaving 14 bases of the junction unmatched. DNA of the CDR3: TGTGCCAGCAGCTCGGTGGGACAGTTATTACCCCACGAGCAGTACTTC. Translating it yields CASSSVGQLLPHEQYF. Full variable domain (rest looked up from reference TRBV11-2 and TRBJ2-7): EAGVAQSPRYKIIEKRQSVAFWCNPISGHATLYWYQQILGQGPKLLIQFQNNGVVDDSQLPKDRFSAERLKGVDSTLKIQPAKLEDSAVYLCASSSVGQLLPHEQYFGPGTRLTVT.

The rearrangement joins TRBV5-5 to TRBJ2-3; weak D call: TRBD1 (7 bases). The germline V and J ends were trimmed by 0 bases and 3 bases, with 14 bases remaining between them. The CDR3 length is 16 residues. Germline loops: CDR1 SGHKS, CDR2 YYEKEE (reference sequence). The CDR3 loop is CASSLVRQGGTDTQYF. CDR3 nucleotides: TGTGCCAGCAGCTTGGTAAGGCAGGGGGGAACAGATACGCAGTATTTT.

This chain connects TRBV11-2 to TRBJ2-3; perhaps TRBD1 as D (5 bases). V was pared by 5 bases and J by 6 bases, with 12 bases between. Germline-derived CDR1 and CDR2 are SGHAT and FQNNGV. This CDR3 has 13 amino acids. The CDR3 sequence is CASSTQGADTQYF. CDR3 nucleotides: TGTGCCAGCAGCACCCAAGGGGCCGATACGCAGTATTTT.

V and J are TRBV7-9 and TRBJ1-4; 7 bases fit TRBD1. Losses at the gene ends were 2 bases for V and 7 bases for J; bases not matched to a gene: 7. CDR1 and CDR2 (germline): SEHNR, FQNEAQ (reference sequence). The length of the CDR3 is 15 residues. Here the CDR3 DNA reads TGTGCCAGCAGCTTAAGAGGCCAGGGGGTTGAAAAACTGTTTTTT. This codes for CASSLRGQGVEKLFF.